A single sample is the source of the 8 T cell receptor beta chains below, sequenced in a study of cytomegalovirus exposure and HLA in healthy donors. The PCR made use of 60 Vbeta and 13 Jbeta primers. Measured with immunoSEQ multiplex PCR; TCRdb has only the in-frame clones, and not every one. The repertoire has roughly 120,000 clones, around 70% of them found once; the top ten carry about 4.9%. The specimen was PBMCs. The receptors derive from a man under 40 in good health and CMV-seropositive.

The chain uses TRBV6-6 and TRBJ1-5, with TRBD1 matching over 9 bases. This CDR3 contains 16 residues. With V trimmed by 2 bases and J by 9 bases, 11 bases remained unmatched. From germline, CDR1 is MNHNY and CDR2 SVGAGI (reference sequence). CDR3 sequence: CASSYAAGQGSPPQHF. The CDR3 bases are TGTGCCAGCAGTTACGCGGCCGGACAGGGGTCACCGCCCCAGCATTTT.

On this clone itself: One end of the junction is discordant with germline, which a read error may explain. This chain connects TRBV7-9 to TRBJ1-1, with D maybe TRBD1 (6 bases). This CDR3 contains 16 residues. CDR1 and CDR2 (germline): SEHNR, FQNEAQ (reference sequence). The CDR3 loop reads CSSSLMWGGARTEAFF. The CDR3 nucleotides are TGTTCCAGCAGCTTAATGTGGGGGGGCGCGAGGACTGAAGCTTTCTTT.

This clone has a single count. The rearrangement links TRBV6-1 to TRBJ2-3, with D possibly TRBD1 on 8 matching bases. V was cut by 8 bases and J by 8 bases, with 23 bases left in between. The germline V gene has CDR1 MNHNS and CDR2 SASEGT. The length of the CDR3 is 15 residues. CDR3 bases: TGTGCCAGCGGGGGGGCAGGGGGCGATACCAGTACGCAGTATTTT. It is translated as CASGGAGGDTSTQYF.

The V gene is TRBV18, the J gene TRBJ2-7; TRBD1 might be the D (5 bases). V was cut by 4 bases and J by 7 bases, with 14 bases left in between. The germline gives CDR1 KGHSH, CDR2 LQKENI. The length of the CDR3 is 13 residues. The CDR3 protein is CASSLRQSWEQYF. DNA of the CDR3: TGTGCCAGCTCACTTAGACAGTCTTGGGAGCAGTACTTC.

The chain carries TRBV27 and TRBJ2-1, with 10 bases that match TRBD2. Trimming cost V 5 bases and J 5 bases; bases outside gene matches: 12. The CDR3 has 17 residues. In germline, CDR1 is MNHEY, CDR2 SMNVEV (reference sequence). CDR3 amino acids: CASSLWVAGGQNNEQFF. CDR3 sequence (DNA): TGTGCCAGCAGTCTTTGGGTAGCGGGGGGACAAAACAATGAGCAGTTCTTC.

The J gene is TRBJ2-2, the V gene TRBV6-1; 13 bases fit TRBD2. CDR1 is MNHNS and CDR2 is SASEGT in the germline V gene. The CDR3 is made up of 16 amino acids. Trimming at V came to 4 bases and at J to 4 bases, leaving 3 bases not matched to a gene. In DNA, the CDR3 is TGTGCCAGCAGTGCGACTAGCGGGGGGTTCACCGGGGAGCTGTTTTTT. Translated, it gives CASSATSGGFTGELFF.

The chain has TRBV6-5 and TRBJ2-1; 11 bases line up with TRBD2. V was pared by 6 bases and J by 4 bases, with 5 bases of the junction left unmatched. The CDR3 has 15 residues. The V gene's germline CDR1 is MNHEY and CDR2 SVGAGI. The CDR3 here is CASSRASGGYNEQFF. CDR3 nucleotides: TGTGCCAGCAGCCGTGCTAGCGGGGGGTACAATGAGCAGTTCTTC.

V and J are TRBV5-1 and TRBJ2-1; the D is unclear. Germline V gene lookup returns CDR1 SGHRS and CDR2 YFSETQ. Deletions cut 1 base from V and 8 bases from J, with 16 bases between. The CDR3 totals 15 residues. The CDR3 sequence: CASSLSQAEIDEQFF. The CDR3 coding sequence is TGCGCCAGCAGCTTGTCGCAGGCAGAAATCGATGAGCAGTTCTTC.